This T cell receptor (beta chain) came from a study of blood T cell repertoires in COVID-19. Across the study: The United States, Italy and Spain were the sources of the acute and convalescent COVID-19 samples. PBMCs, B-cell-depleted T cells, or T cells were the source of the cDNA or gDNA that made up the material.

Per the original methods: Reference gene primer amplification gave nucleated cell count estimates. TCRdb's copy holds only in-frame clones and misses some; the assay was immunoSEQ multiplex PCR. The V and J calls and the clone size are those of that table, but D and trimming were determined from the DNA. The profile covers some 120,000 clones, with 87% appearing a single time and about 2% taken by the ten largest. The CDR3 spans 11 residues. V trimming: 3 bases; J trimming: 16 bases; junction bases outside the gene matches: 4. From germline, CDR1 is SNHLY and CDR2 FYNNEI. The sample comprised peripheral blood. The TCR was taken from a woman in her 50s with acute or convalescent COVID-19. The chain couples TRBV2 to TRBJ2-1; 9 bases map to TRBD1. The CDR3 region is CASSDGTGKFF. The DNA for the CDR3 is TGTGCCAGCAGTGATGGGACAGGGAAATTCTTC.